A selection of T cell receptor beta chains follows, all from one sample in a study of T cells in Graves' hyperthyroidism and ophthalmopathy. MiXCR was run by TCRdb on the multiplex PCR reads, yielding one entry per CDR3 protein. The sample has about 840,000 distinct CDR3 sequences; 35% to 40% are singletons. The sample consisted of blood. The receptors stem from a man aged 18 to 30 with Graves' hyperthyroidism. The CDR3 runs from the conserved cysteine through the conserved F or W. Each record gives: J gene, D gene, V gene, clone size, CDR3 DNA, CDR3 protein. The D gene is left open where the match is weak. Clone size appears in some rows only: once, few, many, or a class for an expanded clone.

TRBJ2-5,TRBD1,TRBV7-3,many,TGTGCCAGCAGCTACGACAGGGAAGAGACCCAGTACTTC,CASSYDREETQYF
TRBJ1-3,NA,TRBV6-5,many,TGTGCCAGCTTTGCCTCTGGAAACACCATATATTTT,CASFASGNTIYF
TRBJ2-5,NA,TRBV20-1,NA,TGCAGTGCTAGAGAGGACCCGGGGGAGACCCAGTACTTC,CSAREDPGETQYF
TRBJ2-5,TRBD2,TRBV7-7,NA,TGTGCTAGCAGCCCCAGCGGGGGGGCCGTCTCGGGGGAGACCCAGTACTTC,CASSPSGGAVSGETQYF
TRBJ1-1,NA,TRBV5-1,NA,TGCGCCAGCAGCTTGGCGCCAGCTGAAATGAACACTGAAGCTTTCTTT,CASSLAPAEMNTEAFF
TRBJ1-3,TRBD1,TRBV2,NA,TGTGCCAGCAGTTTGCAGGGGGCGACTGGAAACACCATATATTTT,CASSLQGATGNTIYF
TRBJ1-1,NA,TRBV12-3/TRBV12-4,few,TGTGCCAGCAAGCAACAGGGAGGAGGGACTGAAGCTTTCTTT,CASKQQGGGTEAFF
TRBJ1-4,NA,TRBV20-1,NA,TGCAGTGCTAGAGACAGGTTTTGGGAAAAACTGTTTTTT,CSARDRFWEKLFF
TRBJ1-1,NA,TRBV2,NA,TGTGCCAGCAGCCAAGGTGTCCCTGGAACTGAAGCTTTCTTT,CASSQGVPGTEAFF
TRBJ2-2,TRBD2,TRBV29-1,NA,TGCAGCGTTTCTCCTAGCGGGAGTACTACCGGGGAGCTGTTTTTT,CSVSPSGSTTGELFF
TRBJ2-2,NA,TRBV24-1,many,TGTGCCACCAGTGATGGCCGGGTACGGAACACCGGGGAGCTGTTTTTT,CATSDGRVRNTGELFF
TRBJ1-2,NA,TRBV7-2,many,TGTGCCAGCAGCTTAAACAGGGCTGACTACACCTTC,CASSLNRADYTF
TRBJ1-1,NA,TRBV29-1,NA,TGCAGCGTCCTTGTGGGACTGGCCGAGGGCACTGAAGCTTTCTTT,CSVLVGLAEGTEAFF
TRBJ1-1,NA,TRBV2,many,TGTGCCAGCAGTGCGCACACTGAAGCTTTCTTT,CASSAHTEAFF
TRBJ1-2,TRBD1,TRBV10-3,many,TGTGCCATCAGCCAAGGACAGGGGGATGGCTACACCTTC,CAISQGQGDGYTF
TRBJ1-6,TRBD1,TRBV15,many,TGTGCCACCAGCAGAGGGACAGGGAATAGAGGACCCCTCCACTTT,CATSRGTGNRGPLHF
TRBJ2-2,NA,TRBV25-1,NA,TGTGCCAGCAGGTTCCCGAACACCGGGGAGCTGTTTTTT,CASRFPNTGELFF
TRBJ1-1,NA,TRBV2,NA,TGTGCCAGCAGCCTGGGAGATCCCCGGGATATTGGAGCTTTCTTT,CASSLGDPRDIGAFF
TRBJ1-3,NA,TRBV7-2,many,TGTGCCAGCAGCTCACCCCGGACAGGAAACACCATATATTTT,CASSSPRTGNTIYF
TRBJ2-7,NA,TRBV19,once,TGTGCCAGTAGTGCCGTGCATCGGGACGGAAGAATCTACGAGCAGTACTTC,CASSAVHRDGRIYEQYF
TRBJ2-7,TRBD1,TRBV20-1,NA,TGCAGTGCCCCCCAGAAGGGGGCGTACGAGCAGTACTTC,CSAPQKGAYEQYF
TRBJ2-7,TRBD2,TRBV14,NA,TGTGCCAGCAAGAAAAGCGGGACCTCCTACGAGCAGTACTTC,CASKKSGTSYEQYF
TRBJ1-5,NA,TRBV15,NA,TGTGCCACCAGCAGAGACAGGGAAGAGACCCAGCATTTT,CATSRDREETQHF
TRBJ2-2,TRBD2,TRBV20-1,NA,TGCAGTGCTAGGGAGACTAGCGGGAGTGGTCACGGGGAGCTGTTTTTT,CSARETSGSGHGELFF
TRBJ2-5,TRBD1,TRBV11-2,NA,TGTGCCAGCAGTTGGACAGGGATCCAAGAGACCCAGTACTTC,CASSWTGIQETQYF
TRBJ1-2,TRBD1,TRBV29-1,many,TGCAGCGTGACAAACAGGGGGAATGGCTACACCTTC,CSVTNRGNGYTF
TRBJ2-5,NA,TRBV12-3/TRBV12-4,few,TGTGCCAGCAGTTCGACTCCGAGGGAGACCCAGTACTTC,CASSSTPRETQYF
TRBJ1-5,TRBD1,TRBV20-1,few,TGCAGTGCTAGCCCCGGACAGGGGGCGAGTCAGCCCCAGCATTTT,CSASPGQGASQPQHF
TRBJ1-1,NA,TRBV10-2,many,TGCGCCAGCGAGAAGGGTGAGGGGAACACTGAAGCTTTCTTT,CASEKGEGNTEAFF
TRBJ2-7,NA,TRBV12-5,NA,TGTGCTAGTGGTTTGAGCCAGGGGATCTCCTACGAGCAGTACTTC,CASGLSQGISYEQYF
TRBJ2-7,NA,TRBV13,many,TGTGCCAGCAGCCAAGAGGGGAGGTCCTACGAGCAGTACTTC,CASSQEGRSYEQYF
TRBJ2-1,TRBD1,TRBV7-8,NA,TGTGCCAGCAGCCTTGGACAGGTCAATGAGCAGTTCTTC,CASSLGQVNEQFF
TRBJ2-5,TRBD1,TRBV12-3/TRBV12-4,NA,TGTGCCAGCAGTTTACCGACAGGGATTTGGGAGACCCAGTACTTC,CASSLPTGIWETQYF
TRBJ1-6,NA,TRBV7-8,many,TGTGCCAGCAGCTTAGAGTCGGGTAGCTCCTATAATTCACCCCTCCACTTT,CASSLESGSSYNSPLHF
TRBJ2-5,NA,TRBV15,NA,TGTGCCACCAGCAGGGACGCGGTGGGCAACCAAGAGACCCAGTACTTC,CATSRDAVGNQETQYF
TRBJ1-2,NA,TRBV10-3,NA,TGTGACATCCAGACGGGGAACTATGGCTACACCTTC,CDIQTGNYGYTF
TRBJ2-6,NA,TRBV9,few,TGTGCCAGCAGCGTAGAGGGGGGGGCAAGGGGGGCCAACGTCCTGACTTTC,CASSVEGGARGANVLTF
TRBJ2-1,NA,TRBV6-5,once,TGTGCCAGCAGTTACTCGAACGGTAATGGGCAGTTCTTC,CASSYSNGNGQFF
TRBJ2-2,NA,TRBV20-1,few,TGCAGTGCTAGTAGAGGTGGCACCGGGGAGCTGTTTTTT,CSASRGGTGELFF
TRBJ1-1,TRBD1,TRBV19,many,TGTGCCAGTAGTCCAGGGACAGGGTACGGTGAAGCTTTCTTT,CASSPGTGYGEAFF
TRBJ1-5,TRBD1,TRBV7-8,many,TGTGCCGTAAGACAGGGCCTTAATCAGCCCCAGCATTTT,CAVRQGLNQPQHF
TRBJ2-7,NA,TRBV2,many,TGTGCCAGCGCTCGCTACGAGCAGTACTTC,CASARYEQYF
TRBJ1-3,NA,TRBV7-3,NA,TGCGCCAGCAGCCAAGCCAGGGGCTCTGGAAACACCATATATTTT,CASSQARGSGNTIYF
TRBJ1-2,TRBD1,TRBV12-3/TRBV12-4,NA,TGTGCCAGCAGTATGGACAGGGGTGGGAATGGCTACACCTTC,CASSMDRGGNGYTF
TRBJ1-3,NA,TRBV25-1,NA,TGTGCCTGGAGTGTGGGCCGCTCTGGAAACACCATATATTTT,CAWSVGRSGNTIYF
TRBJ2-7,TRBD1,TRBV9,many,TGTGCCAGCAGCTTAACCGGGACAGGGGACGAGCAGTACTTC,CASSLTGTGDEQYF
TRBJ1-1,NA,TRBV19,NA,TGTGCCAGTCAGTTGGGGGGTGAAGCTTTCTTT,CASQLGGEAFF
TRBJ1-2,TRBD1,TRBV5-6,few,TGTGCCAGCAGCGGACGGGACAGGGATATCTATGGCTACACCTTC,CASSGRDRDIYGYTF
TRBJ1-5,TRBD1,TRBV6-5,NA,TGTGCCAGCACCCGGACAGGGAATAGCAATCAGCCCCAGCATTTT,CASTRTGNSNQPQHF
TRBJ1-2,NA,TRBV20-1,NA,TGCAGTGCCGGGGGCTGCACCTTC,CSAGGCTF